A selection of T cell receptor beta chains follows, all from one sample in a study of blood T cell repertoires in COVID-19. Assay used: immunoSEQ multiplex PCR; TCRdb lists only in-frame clones, some missing. The sample has about 370,000 clones, around 89% seen once. Material for sequencing was peripheral blood. The origin of the receptors is a woman in her 30s with COVID-19, enrolled during active disease. The CDR3 runs from the conserved cysteine through the conserved F or W. Fields, in order: J gene, V gene, CDR3 protein.

TRBJ2-6 | TRBV19 | CASSAQGPWGSGANVLTF
TRBJ1-6 | TRBV27 | CASSGTGSSYNSPLHF
TRBJ1-2 | TRBV24-1 | CATSDSDQGSRGYTF
TRBJ2-3 | TRBV15 | CATSREPSGTDTQYF
TRBJ2-1 | TRBV3-1/TRBV3-2 | CASGRSLYNEQFF
TRBJ2-5 | TRBV2 | CASSARYRGQETQYF
TRBJ1-1 | TRBV4-3 | CASSQSISSWSSTEAFF
TRBJ1-1 | TRBV2 | CASSFFSGTEAFF
TRBJ2-1 | TRBV7-2 | CASSSTGGIPYNEQFF
TRBJ2-3 | TRBV7-8 | CASSLLSRGTDTQYF
TRBJ2-2 | TRBV24-1 | CATSGGGTGELFF
TRBJ1-4 | TRBV12-3/TRBV12-4 | CASSTTTNEKLFF
TRBJ1-2 | TRBV6-5 | CASSAKVTVNYGYTF
TRBJ1-4 | TRBV7-8 | CASSSGQADEKLFF
TRBJ1-1 | TRBV11-2 | CASSLARTGEAFF
TRBJ1-1 | TRBV24-1 | CATSERDQAFF
TRBJ2-7 | TRBV7-9 | CASSPGQNFYEQYF
TRBJ1-5 | TRBV24-1 | CATVGRTSQHF
TRBJ2-3 | TRBV11-3 | CASSAGLAGPNTQYF
TRBJ1-1 | TRBV12-5 | CASGSDWNTEAFF
TRBJ2-1 | TRBV5-1 | CASSLVYDRSIVAQFF
TRBJ2-1 | TRBV6-4 | CASSDIRVVYEQFF
TRBJ2-3 | TRBV5-4 | CASSPGLAGGGGTDTQYF
TRBJ1-5 | TRBV28 | CASSPDRVSQPQHF